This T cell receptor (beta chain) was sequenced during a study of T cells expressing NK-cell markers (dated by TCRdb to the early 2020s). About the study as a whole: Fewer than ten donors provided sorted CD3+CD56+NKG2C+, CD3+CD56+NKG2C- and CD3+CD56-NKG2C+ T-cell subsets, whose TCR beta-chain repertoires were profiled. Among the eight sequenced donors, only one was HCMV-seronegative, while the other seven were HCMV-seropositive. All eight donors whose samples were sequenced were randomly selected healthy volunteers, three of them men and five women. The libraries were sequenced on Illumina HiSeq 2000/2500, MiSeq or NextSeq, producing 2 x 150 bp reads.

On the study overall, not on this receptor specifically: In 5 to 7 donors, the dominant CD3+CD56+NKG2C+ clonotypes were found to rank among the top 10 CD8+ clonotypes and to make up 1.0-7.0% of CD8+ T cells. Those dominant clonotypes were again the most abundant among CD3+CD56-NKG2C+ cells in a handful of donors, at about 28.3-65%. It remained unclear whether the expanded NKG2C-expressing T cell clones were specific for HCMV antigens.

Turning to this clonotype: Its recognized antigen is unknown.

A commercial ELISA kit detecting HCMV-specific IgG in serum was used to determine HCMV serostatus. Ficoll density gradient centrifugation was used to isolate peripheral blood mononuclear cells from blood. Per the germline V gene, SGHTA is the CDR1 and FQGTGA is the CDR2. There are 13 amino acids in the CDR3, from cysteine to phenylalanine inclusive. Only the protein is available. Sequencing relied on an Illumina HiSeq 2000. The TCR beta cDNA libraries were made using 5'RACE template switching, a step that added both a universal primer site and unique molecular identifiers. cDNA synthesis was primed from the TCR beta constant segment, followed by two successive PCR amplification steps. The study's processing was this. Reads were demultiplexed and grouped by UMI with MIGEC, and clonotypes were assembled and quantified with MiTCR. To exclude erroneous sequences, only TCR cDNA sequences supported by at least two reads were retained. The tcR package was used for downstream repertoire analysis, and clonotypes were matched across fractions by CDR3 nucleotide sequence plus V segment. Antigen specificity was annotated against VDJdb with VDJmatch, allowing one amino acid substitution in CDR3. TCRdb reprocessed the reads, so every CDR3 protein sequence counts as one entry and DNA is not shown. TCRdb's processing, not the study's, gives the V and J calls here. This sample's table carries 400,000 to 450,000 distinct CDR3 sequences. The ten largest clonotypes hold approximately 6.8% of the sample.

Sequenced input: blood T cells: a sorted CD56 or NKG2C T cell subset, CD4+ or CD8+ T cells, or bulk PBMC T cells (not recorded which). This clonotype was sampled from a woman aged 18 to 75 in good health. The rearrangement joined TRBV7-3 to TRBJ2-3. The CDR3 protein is CASSAQVTDTQYF. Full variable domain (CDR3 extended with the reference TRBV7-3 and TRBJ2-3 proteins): GAGVSQTPSNKVTEKGKYVELRCDPISGHTALYWYRQSLGQGPEFLIYFQGTGAADDSGLPNDRFFAVRPEGSVSTLKIQRTERGDSAVYLCASSAQVTDTQYFGPGTRLTVL.